This T cell receptor (beta chain) stems from a study of read filtering for tumor transcriptome and immune sequencing (dated by TCRdb to about 2020). With respect to the entire study: Of the patients in the cohort, around 17 were male and roughly 13 were female, and their mean age was about 68 years, with a range of roughly 45 to 80. By revised international staging, 8 patients were R-ISS I, about 17 were R-ISS II and 6 or 7 were R-ISS III. Whole-transcriptome libraries were prepared with the TruSeq RNA Access Library Prep Kit after DNase treatment. Per sample, about 4.05 to 10.27 million TCR-region mapped reads were obtained with IR-seq, compared with only about 80 to 1,400 with RNA-seq. The study compared TCR repertoires from targeted immune repertoire sequencing and bulk whole-transcriptome sequencing run on the same bone marrow samples. One of the main goals was to work out a read-filtering strategy for immune repertoire data, in particular whether clonotypes backed by only a single read should be removed.

What the research found in general, with its limitations: Rather than purified T cells, the sorted CD138-negative fraction was a mixed bone marrow immune population. Compared with RNA-seq, IR-seq captured clonotypes at much greater depth and more reliably, and a smaller IR-seq throughput was enough to identify most of the shared clonotypes. The correlation between IR-seq and RNA-seq shared clonotype proportions was increased by removal of single-read clonotypes. In IR-seq, approximately 82% of clonotypes but roughly 4% of total reads were represented by single-read clonotypes, whereas in RNA-seq, 60% to 75% of clonotypes and 40% to 55% of reads were represented by single-read clonotypes.

The CDR3 covers 16 residues, taking in both the cysteine and the phenylalanine. The entry retains the CDR3 DNA only, 48 bases that are in frame from base 1. V is shortened by 6 bases, J by 1 base, and the region joining them spans 16 bases. TCR libraries were built from 400 ng RNA with the Immunoverse kit, using molecular barcoded adaptors covering alpha/delta and beta/gamma chains. The same RNA used for transcriptome sequencing was used for TCR library preparation. TCR libraries were sequenced on an Illumina HiSeq 4000 with 2 x 150 cycles. The source study handled its data this way. With MiXCR, TCR reads were aligned to human V, D, J and C references and assembled into CDR3 clonotypes, with quality filtering and error correction included. The tcR package in R was used to analyze clonotype counts and gene usage diversity. For inspection of raw mapping reads, RNA-seq reads were mapped by STAR aligner version 2.5.3a onto GRCh37 of the human genome. To test the effect of sequencing depth on detected clonotypes, IR-seq fastq files were randomly downsampled using Seqtk 1.3. The public reads were run again by TCRdb, first through fastp at Q25 and then through MiXCR, and only productive beta chains were kept. Each CDR3 protein gets just one entry, which takes the most common genes and DNA from the rows behind it. TCRdb's processing, not the authors', yielded these V and J calls. Here the sample has roughly 41,000 distinct CDR3 sequences; approximately 13% occur a single time. Less than 45% of the sample rests with the top ten.

Bone marrow was sampled from every patient at the time of active disease. Ficoll-Hypaque density gradient centrifugation was used to isolate bone marrow mononuclear cells. Myeloma plasma cells were removed and CD138-negative cells were obtained by negative selection following labeling with CD138 magnetic microbeads on a MACS separator. Flow cytometry with CD138 antibodies on an Attune NxT was used to check how pure the isolated cells were. Total RNA was extracted using TRIzol reagent and was quantified on a NanoDrop spectrophotometer. Paired RNA-seq and IR-seq were performed on each patient's CD138-negative bone marrow sample. On this clonotype itself: Its recognized antigen is unknown. One base away there is no much larger clone; base qualities are not given.

The sequencing input was a population of CD138-negative cells sorted from bone marrow. What the cell subset or site label conveys for this sample: bone marrow mononuclear cells depleted of CD138+ plasma/myeloma cells by negative magnetic selection. The origin of this receptor is a donor at least 40 years old with multiple myeloma. The V and J segments used are TRBV12-3 or TRBV12-4 and TRBJ2-1; TRBD2 is perhaps the D gene, given 6 matching bases. The CDR3: CASSWDSSSSYNEQFF. In nucleotide form, the sequence is TGTGCCAGCAGCTGGGACTCAAGTTCGTCCTACAATGAGCAGTTCTTC.